This T cell receptor beta chain was sequenced during a study of control samples from healthy donors and cancer patients. The V gene's germline CDR1 is LGHNT and CDR2 FRNRAP. The CDR3 runs 19 residues. J was trimmed by 7 bases and V by 0 bases; bases with no gene match: 14. Produced via immunoSEQ multiplex PCR; TCRdb's table is partial and in-frame only. The sample includes 65,000 to 90,000 clones, under 90% of them seen just once. The chain employs TRBV12-5 and TRBJ2-1, with 11 bases aligning to TRBD1. Material: PBMCs. The source is a woman in her forties or fifties with colorectal cancer. This CDR3 reads CASGLVHKPGQGVQNEQFF. For the CDR3, the DNA is TGTGCTAGTGGTTTGGTACACAAACCGGGACAGGGGGTCCAAAATGAGCAGTTCTTC. The entire variable domain, with the rest obtained from reference TRBV12-5 and TRBJ2-1, is as follows: DARVTQTPRHKVTEMGQEVTMRCQPILGHNTVFWYRQTMMQGLELLAYFRNRAPLDDSGMPKDRFSAEMPDATLATLKIQPSEPRDSAVYFCASGLVHKPGQGVQNEQFFGPGTRLTVL.